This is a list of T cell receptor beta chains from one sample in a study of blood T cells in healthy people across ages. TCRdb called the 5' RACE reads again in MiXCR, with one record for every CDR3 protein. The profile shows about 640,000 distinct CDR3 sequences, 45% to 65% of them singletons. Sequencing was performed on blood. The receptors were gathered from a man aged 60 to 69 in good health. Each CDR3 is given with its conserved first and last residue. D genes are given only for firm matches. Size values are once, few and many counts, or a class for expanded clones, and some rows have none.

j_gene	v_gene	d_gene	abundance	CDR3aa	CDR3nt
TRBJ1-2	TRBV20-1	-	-	CSAGSTNYGYTF	TGCAGTGCCGGGTCGACTAACTATGGCTACACCTTC
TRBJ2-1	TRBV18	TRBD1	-	CASMAGTGGYNEQFF	TGTGCCAGCATGGCCGGGACAGGGGGCTATAATGAGCAGTTCTTC
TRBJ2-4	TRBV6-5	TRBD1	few	CASSYGQGRNIQYF	TGTGCCAGCAGTTACGGACAGGGAAGGAACATTCAGTACTTC
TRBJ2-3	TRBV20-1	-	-	CSARSGTITDTQYF	TGCAGTGCTAGATCGGGAACCATCACAGATACGCAGTATTTT
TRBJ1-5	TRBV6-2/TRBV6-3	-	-	CASSYTNSNQPQHF	TGTGCCAGCAGTTACACCAACAGCAATCAGCCCCAGCATTTT
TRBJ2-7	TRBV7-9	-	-	CASSWDMSYEQYF	TGTGCCAGCAGCTGGGACATGTCCTACGAGCAGTACTTC
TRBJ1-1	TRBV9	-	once	CASTPAGARTNTEAFF	TGTGCCAGCACCCCCGCGGGGGCGAGAACAAACACTGAAGCTTTCTTT
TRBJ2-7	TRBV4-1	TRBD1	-	CASSQALSGTGAQYEQYF	TGCGCCAGCAGCCAAGCACTCTCCGGGACAGGGGCCCAATACGAGCAGTACTTC
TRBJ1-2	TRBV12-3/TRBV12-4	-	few	CASSPPIAWAGYTF	TGTGCCAGCAGTCCCCCCATCGCGTGGGCTGGCTACACCTTC
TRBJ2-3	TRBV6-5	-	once	CASSYSSRSGAQYF	TGTGCCAGCAGTTACAGTAGTCGGTCAGGGGCGCAGTATTTT
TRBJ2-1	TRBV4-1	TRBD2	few	CASSQVPSGGVKEQFF	TGCGCCAGCAGCCAAGTCCCCAGCGGGGGGGTTAAAGAGCAGTTCTTC
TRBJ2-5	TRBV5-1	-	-	CASSSTPDSPETQYF	TGCGCCAGCAGCTCGACCCCGGACAGCCCAGAGACCCAGTACTTC
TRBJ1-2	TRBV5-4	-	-	CASSIGEGNGYTF	TGTGCCAGCAGCATAGGGGAGGGGAATGGCTACACCTTC
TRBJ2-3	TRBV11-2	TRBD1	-	CASSKTGRTDTQYF	TGTGCCAGCAGCAAGACAGGGAGAACAGATACGCAGTATTTT
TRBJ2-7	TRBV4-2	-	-	CASSHTGTAYEQYF	TGTGCCAGCAGCCATACAGGTACGGCCTACGAGCAGTACTTC
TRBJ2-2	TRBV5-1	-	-	CASTLGSNTGELFF	TGCGCCAGCACCTTGGGATCCAACACCGGGGAGCTGTTTTTT